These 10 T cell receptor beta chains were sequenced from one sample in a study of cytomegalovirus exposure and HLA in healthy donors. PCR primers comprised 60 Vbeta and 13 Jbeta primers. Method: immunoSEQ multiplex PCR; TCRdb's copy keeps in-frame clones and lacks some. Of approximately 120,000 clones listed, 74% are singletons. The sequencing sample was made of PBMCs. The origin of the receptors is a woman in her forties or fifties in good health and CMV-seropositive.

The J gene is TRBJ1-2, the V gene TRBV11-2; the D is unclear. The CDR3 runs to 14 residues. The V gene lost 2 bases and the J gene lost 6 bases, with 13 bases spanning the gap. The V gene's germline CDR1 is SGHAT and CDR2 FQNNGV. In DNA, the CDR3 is TGTGCCAGCAGCTTAATGGGAGGTTCGGATGGCTACACCTTC. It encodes CASSLMGGSDGYTF.

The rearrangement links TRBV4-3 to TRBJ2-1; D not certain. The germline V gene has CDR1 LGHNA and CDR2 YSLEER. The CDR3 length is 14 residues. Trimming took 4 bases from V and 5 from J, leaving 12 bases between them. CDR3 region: CASSPLRMNNEQFF. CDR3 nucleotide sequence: TGCGCCAGCAGCCCTCTGAGAATGAACAATGAGCAGTTCTTC.

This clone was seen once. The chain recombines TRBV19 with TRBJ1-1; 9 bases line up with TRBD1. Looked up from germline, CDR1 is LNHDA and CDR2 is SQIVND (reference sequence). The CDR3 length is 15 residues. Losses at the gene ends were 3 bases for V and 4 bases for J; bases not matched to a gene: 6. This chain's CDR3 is CASSMGLDRGTEAFF. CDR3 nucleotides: TGTGCCAGTAGTATGGGGTTGGACAGGGGCACTGAAGCTTTCTTT.

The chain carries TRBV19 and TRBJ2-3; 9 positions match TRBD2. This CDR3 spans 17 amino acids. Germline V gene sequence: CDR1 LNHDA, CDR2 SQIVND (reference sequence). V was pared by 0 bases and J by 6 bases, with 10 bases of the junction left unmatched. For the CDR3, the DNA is TGTGCCAGTAGTATAGATCCAGCGGGGGGAGTTCTGGATACGCAGTATTTT. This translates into CASSIDPAGGVLDTQYF. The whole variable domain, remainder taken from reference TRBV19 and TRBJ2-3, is DGGITQSPKYLFRKEGQNVTLSCEQNLNHDAMYWYRQDPGQGLRLIYYSQIVNDFQKGDIAEGYSVSREKKESFPLTVTSAQKNPTAFYLCASSIDPAGGVLDTQYFGPGTRLTVL.

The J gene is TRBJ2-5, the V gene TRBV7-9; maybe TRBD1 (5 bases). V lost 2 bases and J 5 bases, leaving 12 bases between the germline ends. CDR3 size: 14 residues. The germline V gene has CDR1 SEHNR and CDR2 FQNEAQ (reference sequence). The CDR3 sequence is CASSLNQGLETQYF. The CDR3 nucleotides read TGTGCCAGCAGCTTAAATCAGGGCCTGGAGACCCAGTACTTC.

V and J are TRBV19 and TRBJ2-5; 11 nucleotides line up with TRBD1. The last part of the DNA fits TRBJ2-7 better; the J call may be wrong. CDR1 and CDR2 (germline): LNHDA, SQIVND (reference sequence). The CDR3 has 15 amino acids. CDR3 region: CASSDRDRGIYEQYF. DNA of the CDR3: TGTGCCAGTAGTGACCGGGACAGGGGGATCTACGAGCAGTACTTC.

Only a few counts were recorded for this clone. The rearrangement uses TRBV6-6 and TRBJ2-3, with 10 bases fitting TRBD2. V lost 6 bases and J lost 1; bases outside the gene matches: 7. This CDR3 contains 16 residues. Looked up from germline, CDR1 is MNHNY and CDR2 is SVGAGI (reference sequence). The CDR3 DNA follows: TGTGCCAGCAGCAAAACCGGGACTAGCGGCACAGATACGCAGTATTTT. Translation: CASSKTGTSGTDTQYF.

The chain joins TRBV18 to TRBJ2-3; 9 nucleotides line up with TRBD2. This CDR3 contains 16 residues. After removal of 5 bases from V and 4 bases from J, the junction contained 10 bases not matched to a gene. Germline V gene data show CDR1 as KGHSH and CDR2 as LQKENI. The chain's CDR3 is CASSTRAGGPPDTQYF. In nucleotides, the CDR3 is TGTGCCAGCTCAACACGAGCGGGGGGCCCTCCAGATACGCAGTATTTT.

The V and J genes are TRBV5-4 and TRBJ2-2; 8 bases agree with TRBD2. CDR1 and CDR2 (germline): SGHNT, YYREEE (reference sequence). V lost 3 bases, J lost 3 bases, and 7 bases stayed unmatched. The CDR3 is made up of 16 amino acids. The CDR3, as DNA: TGTGCCAGCAGCTCAAGAGCGGGGGCGGACACCGGGGAGCTGTTTTTT. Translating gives CASSSRAGADTGELFF. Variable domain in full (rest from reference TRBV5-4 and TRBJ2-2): ETGVTQSPTHLIKTRGQQVTLRCSSQSGHNTVSWYQQALGQGPQFIFQYYREEENGRGNFPPRFSGLQFPNYSSELNVNALELDDSALYLCASSSRAGADTGELFFGEGSRLTVL.

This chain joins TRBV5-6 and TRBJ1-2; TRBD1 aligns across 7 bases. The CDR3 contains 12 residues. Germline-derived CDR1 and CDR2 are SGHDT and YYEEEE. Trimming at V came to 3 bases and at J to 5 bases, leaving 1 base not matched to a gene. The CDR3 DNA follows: TGTGCCAGCAGCTCCAGGGGGTATGGCTACACCTTC. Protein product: CASSSRGYGYTF.